This is a list of T cell receptor beta chains from one sample in a study of cytomegalovirus exposure and HLA in healthy donors. The table came from immunoSEQ multiplex PCR; TCRdb's copy has only in-frame clones and leaves some out. The sample includes around 100,000 clones, approximately 85% seen only once; the top ten take 4.5% to 6.5%. Sequencing was performed on PBMCs. Receptors originate from a man between 40 and 49 years old in good health and CMV-seropositive. The CDR3 runs from the conserved cysteine through the conserved F or W. Fields, in order: J gene, clone size, V gene, D gene, CDR3 DNA, CDR3 protein. D genes are given only for firm matches. Clone size appears in some rows only: once, few, many, or a class for an expanded clone.

J gene: TRBJ2-7; clone size: NA; V gene: TRBV29-1; D gene: TRBD1; CDR3 DNA: TGCAGCGCCGCGGGGACAGGGGGCCACGAGCAGTACTTC; CDR3 protein: CSAAGTGGHEQYF
J gene: TRBJ1-4; clone size: few; V gene: TRBV7-2; D gene: NA; CDR3 DNA: TGTGCCAGCAGCAACACGCGAGCGGCAAATGAAAAACTGTTTTTT; CDR3 protein: CASSNTRAANEKLFF
J gene: TRBJ2-1; clone size: NA; V gene: TRBV18; D gene: TRBD2; CDR3 DNA: TGTGCCAGCTCACCACGGTCTAGCGGGCCGAGCTCCTACAATGAGCAGTTCTTC; CDR3 protein: CASSPRSSGPSSYNEQFF
J gene: TRBJ2-6; clone size: NA; V gene: TRBV4-1; D gene: TRBD2; CDR3 DNA: TGCGCCAGCAGCCAAGAGGGGTGGGGAAGCGGGAGGGCCACTGGGGCCAACGGCCTGACTTTC; CDR3 protein: CASSQEGWGSGRATGANGLTF
J gene: TRBJ2-7; clone size: once; V gene: TRBV5-1; D gene: TRBD1; CDR3 DNA: TGCGCCAGCAGCTTTTCTGGGACAGGGTTGGATTTGGAGTACTTC; CDR3 protein: CASSFSGTGLDLEYF
J gene: TRBJ1-5; clone size: few; V gene: TRBV28; D gene: TRBD1; CDR3 DNA: TGTGCCACCCGACAGGGAATAAGTCAGCCCCAGCATTTT; CDR3 protein: CATRQGISQPQHF
J gene: TRBJ1-5; clone size: once; V gene: TRBV7-8; D gene: TRBD1; CDR3 DNA: TGTGCCAGCAGCTTAAGGACAGGGCAGAGCAATCAGCCCCAGCATTTT; CDR3 protein: CASSLRTGQSNQPQHF
J gene: TRBJ2-7; clone size: NA; V gene: TRBV19; D gene: NA; CDR3 DNA: TGTGCCAGTAGTATATACGGGAGTGTTGGTGAGCAGTACTTC; CDR3 protein: CASSIYGSVGEQYF
J gene: TRBJ2-7; clone size: NA; V gene: TRBV5-5; D gene: NA; CDR3 DNA: TGTGCCAGCAGCTTGGAACGAGGCGAGCAGTACTTC; CDR3 protein: CASSLERGEQYF
J gene: TRBJ1-1; clone size: NA; V gene: TRBV5-4; D gene: NA; CDR3 DNA: TGTGCCAGCAGCTCCATAACGGAGGCTTTCTTT; CDR3 protein: CASSSITEAFF